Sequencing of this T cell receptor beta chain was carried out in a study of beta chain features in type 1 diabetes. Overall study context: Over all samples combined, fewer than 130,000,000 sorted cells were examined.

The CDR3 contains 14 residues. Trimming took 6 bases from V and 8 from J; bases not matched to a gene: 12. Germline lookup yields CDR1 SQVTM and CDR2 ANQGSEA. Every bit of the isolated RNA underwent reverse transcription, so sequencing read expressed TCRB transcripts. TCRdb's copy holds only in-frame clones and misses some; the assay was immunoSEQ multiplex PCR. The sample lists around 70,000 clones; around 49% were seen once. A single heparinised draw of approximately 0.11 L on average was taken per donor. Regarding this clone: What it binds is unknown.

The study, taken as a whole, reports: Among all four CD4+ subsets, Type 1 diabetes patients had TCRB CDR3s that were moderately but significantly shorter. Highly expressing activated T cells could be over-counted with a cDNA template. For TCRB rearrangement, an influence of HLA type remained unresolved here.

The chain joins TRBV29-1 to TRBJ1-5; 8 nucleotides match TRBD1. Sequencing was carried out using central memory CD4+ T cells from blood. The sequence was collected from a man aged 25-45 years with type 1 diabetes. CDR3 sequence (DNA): TGCAGCGTGGCGGGCGGACAGGGTAAGGAGCCCCAGCATTTT. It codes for CSVAGGQGKEPQHF.